The 22 T cell receptor beta chains presented below share a single source sample, sequenced in a study of cytomegalovirus exposure and HLA in healthy donors. A multiplex PCR was run with 60 Vbeta primers and 13 Jbeta primers. The method was immunoSEQ multiplex PCR; TCRdb's version includes in-frame clones alone and lacks a portion of them. In the table there are 150,000 or so clones, about 83% of which are singletons. What was sequenced was PBMCs. These receptors were taken from a man aged 40-50 years in good health and CMV-seropositive.

The chain carries TRBV28 and TRBJ2-7, with D unclear. This CDR3 region has 19 residues. Trimming cost V 7 bases and J 2 bases, with 30 bases left between them. The germline V gene has CDR1 MDHEN and CDR2 SYDVKM. Written as DNA, the CDR3 is TGTGCCAGCACCACACATGGCGCCCACACCGCAAAGGAGACCTACGAGCAGTACTTC. Amino acid sequence: CASTTHGAHTAKETYEQYF. The entire variable domain, with the rest obtained from reference TRBV28 and TRBJ2-7, is as follows: DVKVTQSSRYLVKRTGEKVFLECVQDMDHENMFWYRQDPGLGLRLIYFSYDVKMKEKGDIPEGYSVSREKKERFSLILESASTNQTSMYLCASTTHGAHTAKETYEQYFGPGTRLTVT.

The CDR3 loop is CASSYRWDRGQGGYTF. The CDR3 DNA reads TGTGCCAGCAGTTACCGCTGGGACAGGGGGCAAGGTGGCTACACCTTC. The gene calls are TRBV6-5 and TRBJ1-2; TRBD1 agrees at 12 bases. Germline loops: CDR1 MNHEY, CDR2 SVGAGI. J gave up 7 bases and V 2 bases, and 8 bases lay outside the gene matches. The CDR3 runs to 16 residues.

The V and J genes are TRBV7-8 and TRBJ1-4; D uncertain. CDR1 is SGHVS, CDR2 FQNEAQ, per germline. CDR3 length: 16 residues. The V end was cut by 1 base, the J end by 0 bases, with 9 bases between. CDR3 bases: TGTGCCAGCAGCTTAGGTACGGGAGCAACTAATGAAAAACTGTTTTTT. It is translated as CASSLGTGATNEKLFF.

V is TRBV2 and J is TRBJ2-7; D unresolved. V was pared by 10 bases and J by 3 bases, with 16 bases between. Germline V gene data show CDR1 as SNHLY and CDR2 as FYNNEI. CDR3 size: 13 residues. The DNA of the CDR3 is TGTGCCACCCCTCCCGAGAGTTTCTACGAGCAGTACTTC. It is translated as CATPPESFYEQYF.

The J gene is TRBJ1-1, the V gene TRBV5-4, with TRBD1 matching over 7 bases. CDR3 length: 14 residues. Looked up from germline, CDR1 is SGHNT and CDR2 is YYREEE (reference sequence). Trimming cost V 3 bases and J 1 base; bases outside gene matches: 3. The CDR3 spells CASSYRDRNTEAFF. As DNA, the CDR3 is TGTGCCAGCAGCTACCGGGACAGGAACACTGAAGCTTTCTTT.

V is TRBV29-1 and J is TRBJ1-3, with D unresolved. Deletions cut 7 bases from V and 0 bases from J, with 13 bases between. Germline CDR1 SQVTM, CDR2 ANQGSEA. The CDR3 runs to 14 residues. The CDR3 DNA sequence: TGCAGCGCCGGCGGGATGAGCTCTGGAAACACCATATATTTT. Its translation is CSAGGMSSGNTIYF.

The V gene is TRBV5-4, the J gene TRBJ2-1, with D tentatively TRBD2 (7 bases). Germline V CDR1 and CDR2: SGHNT, YYREEE (reference sequence). V lost 6 bases and J lost 5, with 18 bases in between. This CDR3 is built from 15 residues. In DNA form, the CDR3 reads TGTGCCAGCAACAGAGGCGGGGGCCCCAACAATGAGCAGTTCTTC. Amino acids: CASNRGGGPNNEQFF.

The rearrangement links TRBV19 to TRBJ2-1, with 12 bases identical to TRBD2. CDR3 length: 16 amino acids. Losses at the gene ends were 1 base for V and 9 bases for J; bases not matched to a gene: 7. Germline values: CDR1 LNHDA, CDR2 SQIVND (reference sequence). This CDR3 reads CASSIGGTSGRSEQFF. The CDR3 nucleotides are TGTGCCAGTAGTATAGGGGGAACTAGCGGGAGGAGTGAGCAGTTCTTC.

In this sample, this clone turned up once. The chain carries TRBV10-3 and TRBJ2-1, with 10 positions matching TRBD2. The CDR3 spans 13 residues. Germline lookup yields CDR1 ENHRY and CDR2 SYGVKD. CDR3 amino acids: CASGASGSGEQFF. In DNA, the CDR3 is TGTGCTTCCGGGGCTAGCGGGAGTGGTGAGCAGTTCTTC.

This clone appeared a single time. The V gene is TRBV10-3, the J gene TRBJ1-4; the match to TRBD1 covers 7 bases. There are 15 residues in the CDR3. Germline trimming cut 0 bases from V and 6 bases from J; bases unmatched to any gene: 4. Germline V lookup: CDR1 ENHRY, CDR2 SYGVKD. The CDR3 region has the DNA TGTGCCATCAGTGAGTCGGCAGGGGGGCATGAAAAACTGTTTTTT. This encodes CAISESAGGHEKLFF.

The DNA of the CDR3 is TGTGCCAGTAGTAGCGGGTCCTACGAGCAGTACTTC. Its translation is CASSSGSYEQYF. The gene calls are TRBV19 and TRBJ2-7, with D tentatively TRBD2 (5 bases). V gave up 4 bases and J gave up 1 base, with 5 bases separating them. Looked up from germline, CDR1 is LNHDA and CDR2 is SQIVND (reference sequence). This CDR3 region has 12 residues.

CDR3 DNA: TGCGCCAGCAGTTCAGGGTTAGATAATTCACCCCTCCACTTT. This sequence encodes CASSSGLDNSPLHF. V and J are TRBV5-1 and TRBJ1-6, with D tentatively TRBD1 (5 bases). This CDR3 contains 14 residues. In germline, CDR1 is SGHRS, CDR2 YFSETQ. Between the trimmed V and J ends, which lost 5 bases and 5 bases, there was a span of 11 bases.

The chain employs TRBV11-1 and TRBJ2-5; a possible D gene is TRBD1 (7 bases). V lost 0 bases and J lost 5, with 13 bases in between. In germline, CDR1 is SGHAT, CDR2 FQDESV (reference sequence). The CDR3 extends over 15 amino acids. In DNA, the CDR3 is TGTGCCAGCAGCTTAGCGGAGGGCAGGGGGGAGACCCAGTACTTC. It codes for CASSLAEGRGETQYF.

As concerns this clone: The CDR3 carries no conserved terminal phenylalanine or tryptophan, so it likely arises from a read error. The DNA is left out, because the CDR3 cannot be placed on it with certainty; the CDR3 is given as TCRdb lists it. The genes are TRBV20-1 and TRBJ2-7; the table calls TRBD2, which could not be checked here. Germline CDR1 DFQATT, CDR2 SNEGSKA (reference sequence). Ends included, the CDR3 has 11 residues. CDR3 region: CSARGGDVSGI.

This chain links TRBV5-4 with TRBJ1-6; perhaps TRBD1 as D (6 bases). Germline V lookup: CDR1 SGHNT, CDR2 YYREEE (reference sequence). The CDR3 is made up of 14 amino acids. V was cut by 2 bases and J by 3 bases, with 6 bases left in between. CDR3 coding DNA: TGTGCCAGCAGCTTACAGGGCTATAATTCACCCCTCCACTTT. It yields the protein CASSLQGYNSPLHF.

The chain couples TRBV6-1 to TRBJ2-5, with 9 bases identical to TRBD2. Matching the DNA end better, TRBJ2-7 makes the J call doubtful. Germline CDR1 reads MNHNS; CDR2 reads SASEGT. The CDR3 consists of 15 residues. The CDR3 DNA follows: TGTGCCAGCAGTGAAGAGCCTAGCGGGATCTACGAGCAGTACTTC. It specifies CASSEEPSGIYEQYF.

With regard to this clone: Germline is not matched at one junction end, which may reflect a read error. The chain links TRBV28 to TRBJ2-6; weak D call: TRBD1 (5 bases). This CDR3 has 15 residues. From germline, CDR1 is MDHEN and CDR2 SYDVKM. The CDR3 DNA sequence: TGTGCCAGCAGTTTGGGTGGCTCTGGGGCCAACGGCCTGACTTTC. It specifies CASSLGGSGANGLTF.

This clone is a singleton in its sample. This chain uses TRBV29-1 with TRBJ2-3, with 12 bases matching TRBD2. The V and J ends lost 7 bases and 4 bases, in that order; junction bases with no gene match: 6. Germline values: CDR1 SQVTM, CDR2 ANQGSEA. CDR3 size: 14 residues. The CDR3 DNA follows: TGCAGCGACCAGACTAGCGGGAGAGCAGATACGCAGTATTTT. Protein product: CSDQTSGRADTQYF.

This chain connects TRBV2 to TRBJ2-5; no clear D. The J call may be in error: the DNA end matches TRBJ2-7 better. The CDR3 totals 14 residues. From germline, CDR1 is SNHLY and CDR2 FYNNEI. The CDR3 loop reads CASSERRSSYEQYF. In nucleotides, the CDR3 is TGTGCCAGCAGTGAACGGCGGAGCTCCTACGAGCAGTACTTC.

This clone is a singleton in its sample. V and J are TRBV5-1 and TRBJ1-1; the match to TRBD1 covers 7 bases. Germline assignment: CDR1 SGHRS and CDR2 YFSETQ. V lost 7 bases and J lost 5; bases outside the gene matches: 8. This CDR3 has 13 residues. The CDR3 here is CASGGQLGTEAFF. In nucleotides, the CDR3 is TGCGCCAGCGGGGGACAGCTTGGGACTGAAGCTTTCTTT. Variable domain in full (rest from reference TRBV5-1 and TRBJ1-1): KAGVTQTPRYLIKTRGQQVTLSCSPISGHRSVSWYQQTPGQGLQFLFEYFSETQRNKGNFPGRFSGRQFSNSRSEMNVSTLELGDSALYLCASGGQLGTEAFFGQGTRLTVV.

V is TRBV25-1 and J is TRBJ1-1; no firm D call. V lost 5 bases and J 9 bases, leaving 13 bases between the germline ends. CDR1 MGHDK and CDR2 SYGVNS come from the germline V gene. This CDR3 has 12 amino acids. DNA of the CDR3: TGTGCCAGCAGTCTGACCGCGGGCCAAGCTTTCTTT. Translated: CASSLTAGQAFF.

The chain couples TRBV14 to TRBJ2-7; perhaps TRBD1 as D (5 bases). The V end lost 1 base, the J end lost 9 bases, and 13 bases lay between the germline ends. The germline gives CDR1 SGHDN, CDR2 FVKESK. The CDR3 has 13 amino acids. The CDR3 loop reads CASSQVQTVGQYF. The DNA for the CDR3 is TGTGCCAGCAGCCAAGTGCAGACAGTGGGGCAGTACTTC.